One and the same sample provided the 9 T cell receptor beta chains below, sequenced in a study of Graves' ophthalmopathy and Graves' hyperthyroidism. From RNA, the CDR3 regions of TCR beta chains were amplified and sequenced. The first-round RT-PCR employed HTBI primers together with the Qiagen OneStep RT-PCR kit. A multiplex PCR was then performed as the second round. TCRdb called the multiplex PCR reads again in MiXCR, with one record for every CDR3 protein. The table lists around 600,000 distinct CDR3 sequences, under 50% of them singletons. The sequenced sample consisted of peripheral blood. These receptors were taken from an adult man with Graves' ophthalmopathy.

The rearrangement joins TRBV7-8 to TRBJ1-2; TRBD1 matches at 7 bases. Germline assignment: CDR1 SGHVS and CDR2 FQNEAQ. The CDR3 totals 12 residues. The V and J ends lost 8 bases and 8 bases, in that order; junction bases with no gene match: 8. The CDR3 DNA follows: TGTGCCAGCCAGGGACAGTTCGACGGCTACACCTTC. Its translation: CASQGQFDGYTF.

The gene calls are TRBV25-1 and TRBJ1-6, with D possibly matching TRBD1 (6 bases). This CDR3 is 13 amino acids long. V lost 9 bases to trimming and J lost 10 bases, with 16 bases between them. CDR1 is MGHDK, CDR2 SYGVNS, per germline. The CDR3 bases are TGTGCCAGTTCTTTGGGGGCCTACTCACCCCTCCACTTT. Translated, it gives CASSLGAYSPLHF.

CDR3 sequence reads: CASSSETGTNQPLHF. DNA for the CDR3: TGTGCCAGTAGTTCGGAGACAGGGACGAATCAGCCCCTCCACTTT. The V call is TRBV19, the J call TRBJ1-6, with TRBD1 matching over 7 bases. The germline V gene encodes CDR1 LNHDA and CDR2 SQIVND (reference sequence). The V and J ends lost 5 bases and 13 bases, in that order; junction bases with no gene match: 14. This CDR3 contains 15 residues.

The V call is TRBV12-5, the J call TRBJ1-2, with D uncertain. V was pared by 0 bases and J by 7 bases, with 12 bases between. CDR3 length equals 14 residues. Germline CDR1 reads LGHNT; CDR2 reads FRNRAP. CDR3 nucleotides: TGTGCTAGTGGTTTGGTAGAAGCCGGACGTGGCTACACCTTC. Translation: CASGLVEAGRGYTF.

This chain connects TRBV11-3 to TRBJ1-5; D possibly corresponds to TRBD1 (6 bases). This CDR3 contains 15 residues. Germline CDR1 and CDR2: SGHNT and YENEEA. In nucleotides, the CDR3 is TGTGCTACAGGGAAAGGGGGGCTTAGCAATCAGCCCCAGCATTTT. It specifies CATGKGGLSNQPQHF.

This clonotype was observed a few times. One end of the junction is discordant with germline, which a read error may explain. The chain joins TRBV7-9 to TRBJ2-7; the match to TRBD2 covers 11 bases. The CDR3 length is 18 residues. Germline V gene lookup returns CDR1 SEHNR and CDR2 FQNEAQ (reference sequence). The CDR3 spells CASSQDLSTSGSSYEQYF. Written as DNA, the CDR3 is TGTGCTAGCAGCCAAGATCTTTCCACTAGCGGGAGCTCCTACGAGCAGTACTTC. The full variable domain, rest sourced from reference TRBV7-9 and TRBJ2-7, is DTGVSQNPRHKITKRGQNVTFRCDPISEHNRLYWYRQTLGQGPEFLTYFQNEAQLEKSRLLSDRFSAERPKGSFSTLEIQRTEQGDSAMYLCASSQDLSTSGSSYEQYFGPGTRLTVT.

The rearrangement joins TRBV7-8 to TRBJ2-5; D ambiguous. Trimming removed 11 bases at V and 0 bases at J, with 19 bases between. The CDR3 extends over 15 amino acids. Germline V gene sequence: CDR1 SGHVS, CDR2 FQNEAQ. This CDR3 reads CAWSVGENNQETQYF. DNA of the CDR3: TGTGCCTGGAGTGTTGGCGAGAATAACCAAGAGACCCAGTACTTC.

This clonotype was recorded at least ten times. The chain links TRBV7-9 to TRBJ2-2; 12 bases are a match to TRBD2. V dropped 5 bases and J dropped 10; count of bases not matched to a gene: 14. The CDR3 is 17 amino acids. Germline CDR1 and CDR2: SEHNR and FQNEAQ (reference sequence). CDR3 DNA sequence: TGTGCCAGCAGCGTCCGGACTAGCGGGGCGAGAGTCTCGGAGCTGTTTTTT. This encodes CASSVRTSGARVSELFF.

This clonotype was picked up many times. One end of the junction varies from germline; a read error may be responsible. The chain has TRBV10-3 and TRBJ2-7; a possible D gene is TRBD1 (6 bases). Germline loops: CDR1 ENHRY, CDR2 SYGVKD. The CDR3 is 13 residues long. The CDR3 nucleotides are TGTGCCAGCAGTAACGGACAGACCTACGAGCAGTACTTC. Amino acids: CASSNGQTYEQYF.